The entry below gives a single T cell receptor beta chain sequence along with its context. The data were obtained in a study of T cell repertoires in cytomegalovirus infection. TCRdb called the reads again in MiXCR, with one record for every CDR3 protein. The sample holds under 200,000 distinct CDR3 sequences, about a tenth seen once. CDR3 length equals 12 residues. The V end lost 6 bases, the J end lost 7 bases, and 10 bases lay between the germline ends. The source is a human donor in good health (CMV status not recorded). Some clones in this sample may be carry-over from other donors' samples. The genes are TRBV12-3 or TRBV12-4 and TRBJ1-5; D ambiguous. Source material: PBMCs. CDR3 bases: TGTGCCAGCAGAGGAGGGAACCAGCCCCAGCATTTT. Its translation: CASRGGNQPQHF.